What follows describes a single T cell receptor beta chain. This sample is drawn from a study of T cell responses to AZD1222 COVID-19 vaccine. The CDR3 runs 12 residues. Trimming took off 5 bases at V and 3 bases at J, with 8 bases between the two ends. The germline V gene has CDR1 SNHLY and CDR2 FYNNEI. Sequencing used immunoSEQ multiplex PCR; TCRdb keeps in-frame clones, though not all of them. This sample has some 100,000 clones, with around 90% found just once. The TCR sequence derives from an adult in good health. This material consisted of peripheral blood, taken on day 0 of AZD1222 vaccination. This chain uses TRBV2 with TRBJ2-7; D might be TRBD2 (5 bases). The chain's CDR3 is CASSPSGYEQYF. The CDR3 DNA reads as TGTGCCAGCAGTCCCAGCGGCTACGAGCAGTACTTC.